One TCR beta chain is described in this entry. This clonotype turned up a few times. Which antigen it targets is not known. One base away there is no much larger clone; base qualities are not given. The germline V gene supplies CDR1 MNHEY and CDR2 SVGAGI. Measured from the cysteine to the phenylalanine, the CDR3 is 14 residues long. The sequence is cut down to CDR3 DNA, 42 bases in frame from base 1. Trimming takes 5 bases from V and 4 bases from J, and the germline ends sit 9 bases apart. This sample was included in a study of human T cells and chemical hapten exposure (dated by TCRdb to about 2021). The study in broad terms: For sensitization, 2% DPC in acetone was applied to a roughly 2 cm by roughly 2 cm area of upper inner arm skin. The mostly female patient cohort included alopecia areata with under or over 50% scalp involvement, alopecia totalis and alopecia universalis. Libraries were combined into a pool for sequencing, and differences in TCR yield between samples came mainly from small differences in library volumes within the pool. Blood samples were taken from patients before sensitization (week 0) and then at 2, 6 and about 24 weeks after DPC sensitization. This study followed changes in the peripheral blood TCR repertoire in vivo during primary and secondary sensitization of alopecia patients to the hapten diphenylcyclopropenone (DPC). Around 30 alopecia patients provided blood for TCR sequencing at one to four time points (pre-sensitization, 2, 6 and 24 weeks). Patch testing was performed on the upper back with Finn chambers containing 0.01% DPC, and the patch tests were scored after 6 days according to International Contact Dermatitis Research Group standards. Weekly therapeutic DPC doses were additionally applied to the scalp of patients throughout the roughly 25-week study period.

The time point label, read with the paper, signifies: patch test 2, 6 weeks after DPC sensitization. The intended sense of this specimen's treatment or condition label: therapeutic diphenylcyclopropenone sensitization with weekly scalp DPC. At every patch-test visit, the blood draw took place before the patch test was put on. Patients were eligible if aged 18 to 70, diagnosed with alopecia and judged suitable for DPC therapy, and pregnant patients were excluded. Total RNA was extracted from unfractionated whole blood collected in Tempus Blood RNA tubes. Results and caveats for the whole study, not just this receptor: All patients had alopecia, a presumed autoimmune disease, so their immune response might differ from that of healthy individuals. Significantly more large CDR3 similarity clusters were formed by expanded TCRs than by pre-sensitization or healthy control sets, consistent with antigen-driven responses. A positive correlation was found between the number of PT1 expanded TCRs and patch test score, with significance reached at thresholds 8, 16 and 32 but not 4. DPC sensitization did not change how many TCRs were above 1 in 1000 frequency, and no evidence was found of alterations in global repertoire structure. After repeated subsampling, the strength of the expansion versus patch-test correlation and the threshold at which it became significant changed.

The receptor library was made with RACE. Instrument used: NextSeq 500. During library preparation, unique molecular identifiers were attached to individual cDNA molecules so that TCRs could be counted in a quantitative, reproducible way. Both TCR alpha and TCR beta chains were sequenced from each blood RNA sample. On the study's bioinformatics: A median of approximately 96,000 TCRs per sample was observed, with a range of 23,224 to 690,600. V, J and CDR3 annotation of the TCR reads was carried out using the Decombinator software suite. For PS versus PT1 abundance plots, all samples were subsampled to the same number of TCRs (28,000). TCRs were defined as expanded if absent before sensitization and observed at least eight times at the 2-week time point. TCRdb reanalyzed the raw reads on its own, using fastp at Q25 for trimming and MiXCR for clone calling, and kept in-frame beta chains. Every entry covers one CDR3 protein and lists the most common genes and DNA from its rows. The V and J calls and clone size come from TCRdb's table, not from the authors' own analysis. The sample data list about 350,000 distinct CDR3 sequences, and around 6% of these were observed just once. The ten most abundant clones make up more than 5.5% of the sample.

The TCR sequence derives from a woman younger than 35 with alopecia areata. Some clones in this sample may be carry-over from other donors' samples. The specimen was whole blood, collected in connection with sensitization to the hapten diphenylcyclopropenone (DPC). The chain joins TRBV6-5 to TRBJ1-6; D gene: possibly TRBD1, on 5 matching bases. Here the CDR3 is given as CASSVGRYNSPLHF. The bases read TGTGCCAGCAGTGTGGGACGGTATAATTCACCCCTCCACTTT.